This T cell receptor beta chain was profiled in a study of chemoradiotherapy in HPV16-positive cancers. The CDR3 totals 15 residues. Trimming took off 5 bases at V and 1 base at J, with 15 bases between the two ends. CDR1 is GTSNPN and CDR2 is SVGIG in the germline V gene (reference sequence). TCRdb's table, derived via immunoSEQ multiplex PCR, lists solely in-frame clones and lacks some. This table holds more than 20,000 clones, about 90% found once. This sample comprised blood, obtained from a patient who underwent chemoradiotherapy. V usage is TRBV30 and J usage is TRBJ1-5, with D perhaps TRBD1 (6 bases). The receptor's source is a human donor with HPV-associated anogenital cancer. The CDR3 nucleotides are TGTGCCTGGGGAAAGGGAACAGGGAGCAATCAGCCCCAGCATTTT. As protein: CAWGKGTGSNQPQHF. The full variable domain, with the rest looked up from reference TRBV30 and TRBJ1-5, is SQTIHQWPATLVQPVGSPLSLECTVEGTSNPNLYWYRQAAGRGLQLLFYSVGIGQISSEVPQNLSASRPQDRQFILSSKKLLLSDSGFYLCAWGKGTGSNQPQHFGDGTRLSIL.